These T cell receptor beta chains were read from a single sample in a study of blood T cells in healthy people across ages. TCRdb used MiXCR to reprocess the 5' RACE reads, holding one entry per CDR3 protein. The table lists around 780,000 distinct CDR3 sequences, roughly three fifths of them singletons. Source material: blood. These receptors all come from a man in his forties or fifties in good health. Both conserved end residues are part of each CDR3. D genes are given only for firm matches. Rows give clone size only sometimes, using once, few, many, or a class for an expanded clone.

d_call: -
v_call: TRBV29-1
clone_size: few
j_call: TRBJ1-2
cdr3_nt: TGCAGCTCGGGGGATTCGGACTATGGCTACACCTTC
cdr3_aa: CSSGDSDYGYTF

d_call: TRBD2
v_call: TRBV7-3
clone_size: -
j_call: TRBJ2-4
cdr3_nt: TGTGCCGGCAGCCCCCTCGGGGGGAACATTCAGTACTTC
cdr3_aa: CAGSPLGGNIQYF

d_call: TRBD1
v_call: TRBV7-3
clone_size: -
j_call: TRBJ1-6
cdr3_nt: TGTGCCAGCAGCTTGGGACAGGCGAATAATTCACCCCTCCACTTT
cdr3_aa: CASSLGQANNSPLHF

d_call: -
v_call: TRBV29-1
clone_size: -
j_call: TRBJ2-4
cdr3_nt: TGCAGCGTGGTGGGGGGCAGGGGCGACATTCAGTACTTC
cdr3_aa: CSVVGGRGDIQYF

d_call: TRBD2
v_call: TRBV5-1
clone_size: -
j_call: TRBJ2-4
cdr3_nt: TGTGCCAGCAGCCCCGGGGGGGGAGAAAACATTCAGTACTTC
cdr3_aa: CASSPGGGENIQYF

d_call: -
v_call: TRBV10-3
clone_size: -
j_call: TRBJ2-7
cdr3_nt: TGTGCCATCAGTGAGTCGGGCGAGGGCGAGCAGTACTTC
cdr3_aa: CAISESGEGEQYF

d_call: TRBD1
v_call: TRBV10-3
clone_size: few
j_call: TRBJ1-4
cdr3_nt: TGTGCCATCCGGACAGGCCAATCCACAACTAATGAAAAACTGTTTTTT
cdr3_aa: CAIRTGQSTTNEKLFF

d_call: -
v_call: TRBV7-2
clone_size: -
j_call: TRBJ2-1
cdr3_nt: TGTGCCAGCAGCCGACAAGCGAGGGGGGGGTCTTTCTCCTACAATGAGCAGTTCTTC
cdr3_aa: CASSRQARGGSFSYNEQFF

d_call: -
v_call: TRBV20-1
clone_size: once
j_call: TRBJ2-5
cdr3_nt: TGCAGTGCCCCAAAACTAGGGGGACGAGGGGAGACCCAGTACTTC
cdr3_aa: CSAPKLGGRGETQYF

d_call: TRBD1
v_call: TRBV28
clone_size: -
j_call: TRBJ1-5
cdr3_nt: TGTGCCAGCAGTTTAAAAGGACAGGGGGTATACAGCAATCAGCCCCAGCATTTT
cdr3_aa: CASSLKGQGVYSNQPQHF

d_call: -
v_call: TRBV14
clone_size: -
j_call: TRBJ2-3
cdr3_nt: TGTGCCAGCAGCCATCGAGGGACGTATACGCAGTATTTT
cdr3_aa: CASSHRGTYTQYF

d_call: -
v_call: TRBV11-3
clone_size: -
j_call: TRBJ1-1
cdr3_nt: TGTGCCAGCAGCTTCAGACAGATTAACACTGAAGCTTTCTTT
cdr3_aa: CASSFRQINTEAFF

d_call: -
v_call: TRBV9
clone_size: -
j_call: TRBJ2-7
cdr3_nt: TGTGCCGAGGACTCACAGTACTTC
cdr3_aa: CAEDSQYF

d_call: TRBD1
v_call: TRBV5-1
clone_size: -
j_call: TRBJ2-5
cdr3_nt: TGCGCCAGCAGCTTCGGTCGGGGGACAGGGAAACAAGAGACCCAGTACTTC
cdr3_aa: CASSFGRGTGKQETQYF

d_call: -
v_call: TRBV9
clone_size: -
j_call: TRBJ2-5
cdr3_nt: TGTGCCAGCAGCGTAGCCTCAGGGTCAGGGACCCAGTACTTC
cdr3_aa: CASSVASGSGTQYF

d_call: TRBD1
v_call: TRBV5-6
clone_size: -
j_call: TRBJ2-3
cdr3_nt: TGTGCCAGCATCTTGACAGGGGTGAGCGGAACAGATACGCAGTATTTT
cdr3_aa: CASILTGVSGTDTQYF

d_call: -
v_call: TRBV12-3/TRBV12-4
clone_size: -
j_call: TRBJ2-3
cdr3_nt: TGTGCCAGCAGCCCCGGGTCGGGCCGCACAGATACGCAGTATTTT
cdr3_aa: CASSPGSGRTDTQYF

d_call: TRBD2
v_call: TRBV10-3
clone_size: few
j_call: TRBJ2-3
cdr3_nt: TGTGCCATCAGCCCTAGCGGGGGGGATGACACAGATACGCAGTATTTT
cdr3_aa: CAISPSGGDDTDTQYF

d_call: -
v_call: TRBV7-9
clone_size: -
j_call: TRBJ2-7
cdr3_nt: TGTGCCAGCACCAGTCCCGCGATTTTCAAGCAGTACTTC
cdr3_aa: CASTSPAIFKQYF

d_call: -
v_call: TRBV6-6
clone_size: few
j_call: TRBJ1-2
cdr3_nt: TGTGCCAGCAGTTACCCGGCAGCGACCGGCTACACCTTC
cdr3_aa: CASSYPAATGYTF

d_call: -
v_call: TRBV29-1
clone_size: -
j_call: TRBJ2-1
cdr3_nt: TGCAGCGGGCCCGCCTACAATGAGCAGTTCTTC
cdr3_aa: CSGPAYNEQFF

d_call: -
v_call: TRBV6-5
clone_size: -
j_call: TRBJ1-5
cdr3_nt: TGTGCCAGCACTAAAACAGGGACCGGCAATCAGCCCCAGCATTTT
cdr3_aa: CASTKTGTGNQPQHF

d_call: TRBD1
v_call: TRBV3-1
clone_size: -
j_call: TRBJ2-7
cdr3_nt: TGTGCCAGCAGCCCTAGGACAGGGCGCGAGCAGTACTTC
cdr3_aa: CASSPRTGREQYF

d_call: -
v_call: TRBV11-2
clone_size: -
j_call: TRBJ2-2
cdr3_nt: TGTGCCAGCAGCTTAGTGCGGGCCGCGAACACCGGGGAGCTGTTTTTT
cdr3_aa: CASSLVRAANTGELFF

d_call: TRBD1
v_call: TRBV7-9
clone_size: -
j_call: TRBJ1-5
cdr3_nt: TGTGCCAGCAGCGGGAGAGGACAGGTGGATCAGCCCCAGCATTTT
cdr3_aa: CASSGRGQVDQPQHF

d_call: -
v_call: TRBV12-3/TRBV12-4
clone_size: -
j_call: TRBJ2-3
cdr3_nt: TGTGCCAGCAGCCTCTCTACGATTAGCACAGATACGCAGTATTTT
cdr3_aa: CASSLSTISTDTQYF

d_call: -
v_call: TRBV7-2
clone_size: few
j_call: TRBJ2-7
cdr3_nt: TGTGCCAGCAGCTTAGGCGTCTTCTACGAGCAGTACTTC
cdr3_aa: CASSLGVFYEQYF

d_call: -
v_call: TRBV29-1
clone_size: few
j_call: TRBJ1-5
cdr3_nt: TGCAGCGTTAAACTGACAGGCCTCAATCAGCCCCAGCATTTT
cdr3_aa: CSVKLTGLNQPQHF